This record concerns one TCR beta chain sequence. What it binds is unknown. Nonspecific anti-CD3/anti-CD28 bead stimulation represents the broad CD4+ T cell repertoire. Sorting selected CD4+ T cells upregulating both CD40 ligand and CD69. Plasma HIV-1 RNA stayed below 50 copies/mL for at least 4 years. Anti-CD28/CD49d costimulation, CD40-blocking antibody and enfuvirtide were given to CD8-depleted PBMCs for 15 to 20 hours. The immunoSEQ assay was version 4, run in survey mode. Repertoires were generated with immunoSEQ multiplex PCR, while TCRdb's copy carries only in-frame clones and drops some. There are under 50,000 clones in the sample; approximately 90% occur only once, and under 2% lies in the top ten. Trimming pared 3 bases from V and 1 base from J, leaving 12 bases between. Germline loops: CDR1 SGHTA, CDR2 FQGNSA. This CDR3 has 15 amino acids. The record originates from a study of persistence of HIV-infected CD4 T cells.

Study outcomes and limitations: TCR analyses could not target the rare provirus-carrying CMV-responding cells.

The TCR originated in an adult man with HIV who was CMV-seropositive. The sequenced sample was CD4+ T cells sorted from PBMCs after roughly 18-hour stimulation, obtained from a patient who received antiretroviral therapy. This chain connects TRBV7-2 to TRBJ1-1, with D perhaps TRBD1 (6 bases). The CDR3 protein is CASSFFGGPNTEAFF. Here the CDR3 DNA reads TGTGCCAGCAGCTTTTTCGGGGGCCCGAACACTGAAGCTTTCTTT.